This T cell receptor beta chain was documented in a study of CD8 T cells in ankylosing spondylitis. Broader study findings: Reports of some motif variants in reactive arthritis synovial fluid and blood predate this one. A TCR beta motif of eight highly homologous variants appeared characteristic of ankylosing spondylitis blood.

This clonotype was found a few times. Its target is not known. Germline lookup yields CDR1 DFQATT and CDR2 SNEGSKA (reference sequence). V gave up 0 bases and J gave up 7 bases, with 13 bases separating them. The CDR3 runs 14 residues. TCRdb independently ran MiXCR on the 5' RACE reads; one entry per CDR3 protein. The sample lists 350,000 or so distinct CDR3 sequences; around 15% were seen once. The sequencing input was blood, either unsorted or a sorted T cell fraction (not recorded which). The chain links TRBV20-1 to TRBJ2-1; TRBD2 is a possible D gene (6 bases). This sequence originates from a male donor with ankylosing spondylitis or in good health (not recorded which). The CDR3 nucleotides read TGCAGTGCTAGAGAAGGCAGTCGGGGGAATGAGCAGTTCTTC. It is translated as CSAREGSRGNEQFF.